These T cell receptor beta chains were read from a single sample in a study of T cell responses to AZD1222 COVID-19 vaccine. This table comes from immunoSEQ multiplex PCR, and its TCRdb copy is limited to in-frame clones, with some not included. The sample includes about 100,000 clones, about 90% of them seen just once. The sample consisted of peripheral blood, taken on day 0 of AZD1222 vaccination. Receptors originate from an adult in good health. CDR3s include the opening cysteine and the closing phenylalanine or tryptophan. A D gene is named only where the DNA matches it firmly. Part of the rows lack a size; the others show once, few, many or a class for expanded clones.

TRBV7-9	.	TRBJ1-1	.	CASSLDGPAFF	TGTGCCAGCAGCTTAGACGGTCCGGCTTTCTTT
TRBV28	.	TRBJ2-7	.	CASRGTTRHYEQYF	TGTGCCAGCAGAGGGACAACCCGTCACTACGAGCAGTACTTC
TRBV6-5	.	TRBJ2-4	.	CASTGAGEYIQYF	TGTGCCAGCACCGGGGCAGGGGAATACATTCAGTACTTC
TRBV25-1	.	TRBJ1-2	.	CAAGPSYGYTF	TGTGCCGCGGGGCCTTCTTATGGCTACACCTTC
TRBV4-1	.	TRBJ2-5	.	CASSQRGGETQYF	TGCGCCAGCAGCCAAAGAGGTGGGGAGACCCAGTACTTC
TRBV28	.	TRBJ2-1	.	CASTGGANEQFF	TGTGCCAGCACCGGTGGGGCCAATGAGCAGTTCTTC
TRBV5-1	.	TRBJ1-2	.	CASSLLSGTAYGYTF	TGCGCCAGCAGCTTACTTTCCGGGACGGCTTATGGCTACACCTTC
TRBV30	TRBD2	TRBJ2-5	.	CAWSGSSGSLWETQYF	TGTGCCTGGAGTGGGTCTAGCGGGAGTCTTTGGGAGACCCAGTACTTC
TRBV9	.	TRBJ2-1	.	CASSVQGEDEQFF	TGTGCCAGCAGCGTACAGGGGGAGGATGAGCAGTTCTTC
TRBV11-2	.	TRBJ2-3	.	CASSLVGWSTDTQYF	TGTGCCAGCAGCTTGGTCGGGTGGAGCACAGATACGCAGTATTTT
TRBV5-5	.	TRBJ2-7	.	CASSQSRDIARGKQYF	TGTGCCAGCAGCCAGTCCCGGGACATTGCTCGGGGCAAGCAGTACTTC
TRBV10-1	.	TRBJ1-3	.	CASSETTARGLNTIYF	TGCGCCAGCAGTGAAACAACCGCCAGGGGTTTGAACACCATATATTTT
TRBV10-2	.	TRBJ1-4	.	CASSTSWGDEKLFF	TGCGCCAGCAGTACATCGTGGGGGGATGAAAAACTGTTTTTT
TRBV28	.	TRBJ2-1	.	CASRSGTYNEQFF	TGTGCCAGCCGTTCGGGAACCTACAATGAGCAGTTCTTC
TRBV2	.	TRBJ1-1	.	CASSRTSPEAFF	TGTGCCAGCAGTCGTACGAGCCCTGAAGCTTTCTTT
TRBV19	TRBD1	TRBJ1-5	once	CASTSPGTAANQPQHF	TGTGCCAGTACCTCGCCCGGGACAGCGGCTAATCAGCCCCAGCATTTT
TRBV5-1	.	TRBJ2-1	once	CASSPVGYPANEQFF	TGCGCCAGCAGCCCTGTGGGGTACCCAGCCAATGAGCAGTTCTTC